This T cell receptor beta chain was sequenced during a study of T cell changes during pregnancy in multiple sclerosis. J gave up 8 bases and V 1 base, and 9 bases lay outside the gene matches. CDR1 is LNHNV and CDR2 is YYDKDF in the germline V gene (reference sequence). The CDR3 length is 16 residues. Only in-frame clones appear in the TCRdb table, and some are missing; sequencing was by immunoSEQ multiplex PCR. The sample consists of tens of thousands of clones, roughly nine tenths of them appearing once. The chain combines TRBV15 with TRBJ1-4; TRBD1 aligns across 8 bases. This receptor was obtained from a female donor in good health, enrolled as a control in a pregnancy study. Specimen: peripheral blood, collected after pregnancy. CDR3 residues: CATSRVRTGPVEKLFF. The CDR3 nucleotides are TGTGCCACCAGCAGAGTTAGGACAGGGCCCGTGGAAAAACTGTTTTTT.